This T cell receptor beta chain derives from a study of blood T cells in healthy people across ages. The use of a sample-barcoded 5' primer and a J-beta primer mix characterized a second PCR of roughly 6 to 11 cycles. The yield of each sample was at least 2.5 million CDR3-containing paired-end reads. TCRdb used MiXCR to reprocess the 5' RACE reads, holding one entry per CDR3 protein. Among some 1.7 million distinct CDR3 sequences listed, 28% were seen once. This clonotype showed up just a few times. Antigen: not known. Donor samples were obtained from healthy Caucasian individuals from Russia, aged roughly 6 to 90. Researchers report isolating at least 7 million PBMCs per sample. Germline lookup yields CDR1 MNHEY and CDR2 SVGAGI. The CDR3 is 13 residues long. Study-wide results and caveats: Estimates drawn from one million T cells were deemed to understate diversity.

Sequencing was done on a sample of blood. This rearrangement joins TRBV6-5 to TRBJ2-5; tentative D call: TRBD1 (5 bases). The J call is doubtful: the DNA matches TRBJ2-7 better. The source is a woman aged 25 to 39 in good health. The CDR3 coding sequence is TGTGCCAGCAGTTACCAAGGGGTTTACGAGCAGTACTTC. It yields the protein CASSYQGVYEQYF.